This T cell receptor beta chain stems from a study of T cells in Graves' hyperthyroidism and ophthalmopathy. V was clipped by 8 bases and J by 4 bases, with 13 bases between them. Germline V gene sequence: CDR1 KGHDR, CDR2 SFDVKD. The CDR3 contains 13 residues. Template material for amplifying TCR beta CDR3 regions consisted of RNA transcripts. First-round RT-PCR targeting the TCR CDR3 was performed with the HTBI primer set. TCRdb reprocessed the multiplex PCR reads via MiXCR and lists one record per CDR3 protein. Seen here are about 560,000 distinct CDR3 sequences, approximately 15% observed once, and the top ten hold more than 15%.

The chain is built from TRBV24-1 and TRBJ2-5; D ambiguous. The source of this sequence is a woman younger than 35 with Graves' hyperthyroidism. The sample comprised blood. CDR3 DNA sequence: TGTGCCACCAAAGATGGCCCCTCAGAGACCCAGTACTTC. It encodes CATKDGPSETQYF.